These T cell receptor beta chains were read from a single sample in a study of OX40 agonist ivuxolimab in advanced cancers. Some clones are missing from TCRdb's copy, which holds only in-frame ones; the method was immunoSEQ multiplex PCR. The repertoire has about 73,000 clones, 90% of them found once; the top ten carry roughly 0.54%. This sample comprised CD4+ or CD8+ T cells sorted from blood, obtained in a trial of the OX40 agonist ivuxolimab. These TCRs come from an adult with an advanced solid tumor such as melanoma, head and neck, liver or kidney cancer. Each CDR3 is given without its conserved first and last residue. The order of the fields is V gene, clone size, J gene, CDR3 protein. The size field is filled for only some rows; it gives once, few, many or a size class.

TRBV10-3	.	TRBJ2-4	AISSAGGNKNIQY
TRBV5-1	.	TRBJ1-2	ASSLEQATGYT
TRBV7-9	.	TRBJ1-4	ASSFQGVEKLF
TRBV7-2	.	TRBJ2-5	ASNPRGRTEETQY
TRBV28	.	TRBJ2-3	ASSSLGGAADTQY
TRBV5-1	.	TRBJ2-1	ASSLAGLAGFNEQF
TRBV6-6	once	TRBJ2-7	ASSATGTGWFGQY
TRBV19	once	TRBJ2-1	ASSIDPPANEQF
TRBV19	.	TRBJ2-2	ASSIWSSPNTGELF
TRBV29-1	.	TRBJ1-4	SVGQRNEKLF
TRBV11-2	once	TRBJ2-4	ASSPGPHRDGRNIQY
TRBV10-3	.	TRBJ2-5	AISLTGTQETQY
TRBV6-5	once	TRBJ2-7	ASSYRGEGYEQY
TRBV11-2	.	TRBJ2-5	ASSLGAGRETQY
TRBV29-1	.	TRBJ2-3	SVEVSLGDTQY
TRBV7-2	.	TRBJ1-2	ASSLTHTGIVGYT
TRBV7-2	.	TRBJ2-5	ASSFRLTPFGSRETQY
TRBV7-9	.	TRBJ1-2	ASSLRDAGGHYGYT
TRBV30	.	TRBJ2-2	AWSALQSTGELF
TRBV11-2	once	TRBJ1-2	ASSYRTGNHNYGYT
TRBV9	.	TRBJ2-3	ASSAGLAGDTQY
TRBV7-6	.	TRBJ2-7	ASSLARNLGGPSYEQY